This TCR beta chain came from a study of vaccination and CD4 T cells after COVID-19. Study information: Sampling that followed vaccination took place a median approximately 76 days after dose two, within a range of 14 to 241.

With regard to this clonotype: No antigen is known for it.

The CDR3 has 15 residues. V lost 6 bases to trimming and J lost 2 bases, with 19 bases between them. Germline values: CDR1 GTSNPN, CDR2 SVGIG (reference sequence). The Oncomine TCR Beta short-read assay was applied to DNA of cultured CD4+ T cells. In this case, cultured CD4+ T cells provided the extracted genomic DNA. MiXCR, applied by TCRdb to the PCR reads, yields one record per CDR3 protein. The table has 15,000 to 20,000 distinct CDR3 sequences, around half seen once. Described treatment: roughly 11-day PBMC culture with coronavirus spike peptide pools or control peptides (ViraFEST assay). After culture for roughly 10 days, isolation of CD4+ T cells was performed by negative selection. Whole-study findings and limits: Detection of a median around 83% of reactive clones in convalescent patients was confined to the period after vaccination.

The sequence derives from a human donor who had recovered from COVID-19. This rearrangement joins TRBV30 to TRBJ1-1; D is unresolved. Sequencing input: CD4+ T cells from blood, cultured in vitro. The CDR3 protein is CACGPGRVVNTEAFF. CDR3 coding DNA: TGTGCCTGTGGCCCGGGGAGGGTCGTCAACACTGAAGCTTTCTTT.